This T cell receptor (beta chain) comes out of a study of glioma-infiltrating T cells. The V gene end was trimmed by 2 bases and the J gene end by 1 base; junction bases not matched to a gene: 6. This CDR3 contains 16 residues. The germline V gene has CDR1 DFQATT and CDR2 SNEGSKA (reference sequence). TCR alpha and beta CDR3 regions were amplified from RNA using iRepertoire nested multiplex PCR. TCRdb reanalysed the multiplex PCR reads using MiXCR and keeps one entry per CDR3 protein. The profile shows approximately 190,000 distinct CDR3 sequences, around 30% of them singletons. The source of this sequence is a human donor with low-grade glioma or glioblastoma, undergoing nonglioma brain surgery, or in good health (not recorded which). The sequencing input was glioma tissue, nonneoplastic brain tissue, or PBMCs (not recorded which). The chain uses TRBV20-1 and TRBJ2-5; 11 bases are shared with TRBD2. CDR3 nucleotides: TGCAGTGCTAGACCCCGACTAGCGGGATCCCAAGAGACCCAGTACTTC. It translates to CSARPRLAGSQETQYF.